The present entry profiles one T cell receptor beta chain with its context. TCRdb passed the RACE reads through MiXCR, listing each CDR3 protein once. Here the sample spans 65,000 to 95,000 distinct CDR3 sequences, 6.6% being singletons. CDR1 is SGHAT and CDR2 is FQNNGV in the germline V gene. The CDR3 length is 15 residues. V was pared by 7 bases and J by 0 bases, with 6 bases of the junction left unmatched. The data were taken from a study of human T cells and chemical hapten exposure. Time point given: patch test 2, 6 weeks after DPC sensitization. Treatment denoted: therapeutic diphenylcyclopropenone sensitization with weekly scalp DPC.

V is TRBV11-2 and J is TRBJ2-1; 7 nucleotides agree with TRBD2. The source material was whole blood, sampled in connection with sensitization to the hapten diphenylcyclopropenone (DPC). The receptor was derived from a woman in her twenties or thirties with alopecia areata. Some clones in this sample may be carry-over from other donors' samples. CDR3 bases: TGTGCCAGCACCACTGGGGGGGGCTCCTACAATGAGCAGTTCTTC. Translation: CASTTGGGSYNEQFF.